The rows below give T cell receptor beta chains drawn from one sample of a study of blood T cell repertoires in COVID-19. Data came from immunoSEQ multiplex PCR; TCRdb stores just in-frame clones and leaves some out. The sample carries about 230,000 clones, 80% to 85% recorded once. Sequences were obtained from peripheral blood. These TCRs come from a man aged 40-49 years with acute or convalescent COVID-19. Both conserved end residues are part of each CDR3. The order of the fields is D gene, V gene, clone size, J gene, CDR3 DNA, CDR3 protein. The D gene is left open where the match is weak. Size tells how often a clone was seen (once, few, many) or the class of an expanded clone, and some rows leave it out.

d_gene: TRBD2; v_gene: TRBV6-1; abundance: .; j_gene: TRBJ2-7; CDR3nt: TGTGCCAGCAGTTATGGGACTAGCGGGATTGAGCAGTACTTC; CDR3aa: CASSYGTSGIEQYF
d_gene: TRBD1; v_gene: TRBV11-3; abundance: once; j_gene: TRBJ2-3; CDR3nt: TGTGCCAGCAGCAAGACAGGGGGCACAGATACGCAGTATTTT; CDR3aa: CASSKTGGTDTQYF
d_gene: .; v_gene: TRBV7-2; abundance: .; j_gene: TRBJ2-5; CDR3nt: TGTGCCAGCAGCTTAGGCTGGGGACTTCAAGAGACCCAGTACTTC; CDR3aa: CASSLGWGLQETQYF
d_gene: TRBD2; v_gene: TRBV27; abundance: .; j_gene: TRBJ2-1; CDR3nt: TGTGCCAGCAGCCGGACTAGCGCAGGCCTCGATGAGCAGTTCTTC; CDR3aa: CASSRTSAGLDEQFF
d_gene: TRBD2; v_gene: TRBV19; abundance: .; j_gene: TRBJ2-1; CDR3nt: TGTGCCAGTAGTATCACTAGCGGGACGTTCTATGAGCAGTTCTTC; CDR3aa: CASSITSGTFYEQFF
d_gene: .; v_gene: TRBV30; abundance: .; j_gene: TRBJ2-5; CDR3nt: TGTGCCTGGAGTGTTAGCCAAGAGACCCAGTACTTC; CDR3aa: CAWSVSQETQYF
d_gene: .; v_gene: TRBV4-1; abundance: .; j_gene: TRBJ2-4; CDR3nt: TGCGCCAGCAGCCAAGAAGTTCGGAGGTACCAAAACATTCAGTACTTC; CDR3aa: CASSQEVRRYQNIQYF
d_gene: .; v_gene: TRBV12-5; abundance: .; j_gene: TRBJ1-1; CDR3nt: TGTGCTAGTGGTTTGGTACTCCACCGCACCACTGAAGCTTTCTTT; CDR3aa: CASGLVLHRTTEAFF
d_gene: TRBD2; v_gene: TRBV3-1/TRBV3-2; abundance: .; j_gene: TRBJ2-1; CDR3nt: TGTGCCAGCAGCCAAGGGTTAAGAAGGCTAGCGGGTAGATACAATGAGCAGTTCTTC; CDR3aa: CASSQGLRRLAGRYNEQFF
d_gene: .; v_gene: TRBV6-1; abundance: .; j_gene: TRBJ2-7; CDR3nt: TGTGCCAGCAGTGAAGTGGGGGCTTGGGGCCTAGGCTACGAGCAGTACTTC; CDR3aa: CASSEVGAWGLGYEQYF
d_gene: .; v_gene: TRBV6-4; abundance: .; j_gene: TRBJ2-2; CDR3nt: TGTGCCAGCAGTGCCAGGGTGGGCTTACGAGAGGAGCTGTTTTTT; CDR3aa: CASSARVGLREELFF
d_gene: .; v_gene: TRBV18; abundance: .; j_gene: TRBJ1-4; CDR3nt: TGTGCCAGCTCGCCCCGGGGTCCTAATGAAAAACTGTTTTTT; CDR3aa: CASSPRGPNEKLFF
d_gene: .; v_gene: TRBV19; abundance: .; j_gene: TRBJ1-4; CDR3nt: TGTGCCAGTAGTATACGAGGGAATGAAAAACTGTTTTTT; CDR3aa: CASSIRGNEKLFF
d_gene: .; v_gene: TRBV10-3; abundance: .; j_gene: TRBJ1-2; CDR3nt: TGTGCCATCAGTGAAGAAGTGGGGGGGAATGGCTACACCTTC; CDR3aa: CAISEEVGGNGYTF
d_gene: .; v_gene: TRBV9; abundance: .; j_gene: TRBJ1-3; CDR3nt: TGTGCCAGCAGCCCCCTGACAGCAATCTCTGGAAACACCATATATTTT; CDR3aa: CASSPLTAISGNTIYF
d_gene: .; v_gene: TRBV7-8; abundance: .; j_gene: TRBJ1-4; CDR3nt: TGTGCCAGCAGCTTAAACAGAAATAATGAAAAACTGTTTTTT; CDR3aa: CASSLNRNNEKLFF